The 8 T cell receptor beta chains below were found in one sample sequenced in a study of cytomegalovirus exposure and HLA in healthy donors. The PCR used 60 Vbeta and 13 Jbeta primers. Assay: immunoSEQ multiplex PCR; the TCRdb copy retains only in-frame clones and omits some. This sample's table reports roughly 190,000 clones. Sequencing was carried out using PBMCs. The receptors shown here come from a man aged 25 to 40 in good health and CMV-seronegative.

This rearrangement joins TRBV19 to TRBJ1-5; D unclear. In germline, CDR1 is LNHDA, CDR2 SQIVND (reference sequence). This CDR3 is 14 amino acids long. V was pared by 4 bases and J by 2 bases, with 9 bases between. CDR3 sequence (DNA): TGTGCCAGTAGTACCTTGAGGGGCAATCAGCCCCAGCATTTT. Translated, it gives CASSTLRGNQPQHF.

The V call is TRBV29-1, the J call TRBJ2-2; D perhaps matches TRBD2 (5 bases). The V end was cut by 6 bases, the J end by 0 bases, with 8 bases between. CDR3 size: 13 residues. The germline gives CDR1 SQVTM, CDR2 ANQGSEA. In DNA form, the CDR3 reads TGCAGCGTAGAACTAGCGAACACCGGGGAGCTGTTTTTT. It specifies CSVELANTGELFF.

This chain joins TRBV11-3 and TRBJ2-7; TRBD1 is a possible D gene (6 bases). V lost 5 bases and J lost 0, with 17 bases in between. The CDR3 covers 16 residues. Germline assignment: CDR1 SGHNT and CDR2 YENEEA. The CDR3 sequence is CASSEGGGLSSYEQYF. In nucleotides, the CDR3 is TGTGCCAGCAGCGAGGGTGGGGGCCTGAGCTCCTACGAGCAGTACTTC.

The chain employs TRBV27 and TRBJ2-7, with 11 bases matching TRBD1. This CDR3 has 16 residues. The germline V gene has CDR1 MNHEY and CDR2 SMNVEV (reference sequence). The J segment lost 0 bases and the V segment lost 4 bases, leaving 5 bases of the junction unmatched. The CDR3 loop reads CASSSDRGPSSYEQYF. The DNA of the CDR3 is TGTGCCAGCAGTTCGGACAGGGGGCCGAGCTCCTACGAGCAGTACTTC.

V and J are TRBV6-1 and TRBJ1-5, with 7 bases that match TRBD1. CDR3 length: 18 amino acids. CDR1 and CDR2 from the germline V gene are MNHNS and SASEGT. Trimming at V came to 2 bases and at J to 2 bases, leaving 12 bases not matched to a gene. Here the CDR3 reads CASSEKETGRIGNQPQHF. CDR3 in DNA: TGTGCCAGCAGTGAAAAAGAGACAGGGAGAATTGGCAATCAGCCCCAGCATTTT.

The chain uses TRBV29-1 and TRBJ1-1; D not certain. Germline CDR1 reads SQVTM; CDR2 reads ANQGSEA. The CDR3 is made up of 13 amino acids. The V end lost 4 bases, the J end lost 1 base, and 10 bases lay between the germline ends. The CDR3 sequence is CSVVVWANTEAFF. CDR3 nucleotides: TGCAGCGTTGTGGTTTGGGCGAACACTGAAGCTTTCTTT. Supplemented by reference TRBV29-1 and TRBJ1-1, the full variable domain reads SAVISQKPSRDICQRGTSLTIQCQVDSQVTMMFWYRQQPGQSLTLIATANQGSEATYESGFVIDKFPISRPNLTFSTLTVSNMSPEDSSIYLCSVVVWANTEAFFGQGTRLTVV.

The chain uses TRBV30 and TRBJ1-6; 9 positions match TRBD1. This CDR3 comprises 15 residues. The J segment lost 4 bases and the V segment lost 3 bases, leaving 4 bases of the junction unmatched. Germline V gives CDR1 GTSNPN, CDR2 SVGIG (reference sequence). CDR3 bases: TGTGCCTGGAGGGGAGGACAGGGGTATAATTCACCCCTCCACTTT. Translated: CAWRGGQGYNSPLHF.

This chain connects TRBV7-8 to TRBJ1-5; 11 bases map to TRBD1. The CDR3 length is 18 residues. V shed 3 bases, J shed 4 bases, and the junction held 11 bases outside the gene matches. Germline V lookup: CDR1 SGHVS, CDR2 FQNEAQ. CDR3 in DNA: TGTGCCAGCAGCTTTAATGGGGTCGGGACAGGGGGTAATCAGCCCCAGCATTTT. The encoded protein is CASSFNGVGTGGNQPQHF.